Below are 28 T cell receptor beta chains sequenced from a single sample in a study of blood T cell repertoires in COVID-19. Libraries were prepared by immunoSEQ multiplex PCR; TCRdb keeps only in-frame clonotypes and omits some of them. The table records about 58,000 clones, 85% to 90% of them present only once. The specimen was peripheral blood. These receptors originate from a man aged 35 to 55 with active COVID-19.

The chain is built from TRBV6-6 and TRBJ1-3, with no clear D. The CDR3 totals 15 residues. The germline CDR1 and CDR2 sequences are MNHNY and SVGAGI (reference sequence). Trimming removed 2 bases at V and 3 bases at J, with 11 bases between. The CDR3 bases are TGTGCCAGCAGTTACGGGCAGCCGCGTGGAAACACCATATATTTT. Protein: CASSYGQPRGNTIYF.

The chain couples TRBV6-4 to TRBJ1-6, with a weak D call TRBD1 (6 bases). Germline loops: CDR1 MRHNA, CDR2 SNTAGT. V dropped 2 bases and J dropped 3 bases, with 11 bases sitting between them. This CDR3 comprises 16 residues. The CDR3 is CASSDPDRSYNSPLHF. The CDR3 nucleotides are TGTGCCAGCAGTGACCCGGACAGAAGCTATAATTCACCCCTCCACTTT.

The chain joins TRBV27 to TRBJ1-5; the D gene is possibly TRBD1 (6 bases). Germline CDR1 is MNHEY and CDR2 is SMNVEV (reference sequence). Trimming stripped 6 bases from V and 6 bases from J, with 18 bases between. The CDR3 contains 15 residues. The CDR3 loop reads CASSRTRGAGQPQHF. Written as DNA, the CDR3 is TGTGCCAGCAGCCGCACGCGGGGGGCGGGTCAGCCCCAGCATTTT.

In regard to this clone: A read error may produce the germline difference seen at one junction end. This chain joins TRBV10-1 and TRBJ2-7; tentatively, D is TRBD2 (6 bases). This CDR3 is 15 amino acids long. Germline V CDR1 and CDR2: WNHNN, SYGVQD (reference sequence). In DNA form, the CDR3 reads TGCGCCAGCAGTGAAACTACGGAGCAGGAGCGGGCCTTAGTCTTC. The encoded protein is CASSETTEQERALVF.

This chain connects TRBV28 to TRBJ1-2; D unresolved. Trimming removed 10 bases from V and 2 bases from J, with 23 bases in between. CDR1 is MDHEN, CDR2 SYDVKM, per germline. The CDR3 loop spans 16 amino acids. The CDR3 region is CATVSPVGSRNYGYTF. CDR3 coding DNA: TGTGCCACCGTTTCTCCCGTGGGCAGTCGCAACTATGGCTACACCTTC.

V gene TRBV5-4 combines with J gene TRBJ2-3; D uncertain. Germline V gene lookup returns CDR1 SGHNT and CDR2 YYREEE (reference sequence). The CDR3 is 13 residues long. Trimming removed 9 bases from V and 4 bases from J, with 15 bases in between. Here the CDR3 reads CATYRSPADTQYF. For the CDR3, the DNA is TGTGCCACATATCGGTCCCCGGCAGATACGCAGTATTTT.

There are a few counts of this clone. The chain has TRBV19 and TRBJ1-1; possibly TRBD1 for D (6 bases). V was cut by 5 bases and J by 5 bases, with 18 bases left in between. Germline lookup yields CDR1 LNHDA and CDR2 SQIVND (reference sequence). This CDR3 contains 15 residues. The CDR3 sequence: CASSWWGGEGTEAFF. The DNA of the CDR3 is TGTGCCAGTAGTTGGTGGGGGGGCGAAGGAACTGAAGCTTTCTTT.

This chain links TRBV10-2 with TRBJ2-3; possibly TRBD2 for D (6 bases). Looked up from germline, CDR1 is WSHSY and CDR2 is SAAADI. CDR3 length equals 16 residues. Trimming removed 5 bases at V and 2 bases at J, with 17 bases between. CDR3 in amino acids: CASSYRTGLHTDTQYF. CDR3 DNA sequence: TGCGCCAGCAGTTATCGAACGGGACTCCACACAGATACGCAGTATTTT.

The chain couples TRBV7-2 to TRBJ2-3; a weak D match, TRBD2 (6 bases). Trimming removed 5 bases at V and 7 bases at J, with 10 bases between. The CDR3 has 12 residues. Germline CDR1 SGHTA, CDR2 FQGNSA. CDR3 region: CASSGGDYTQYF. In nucleotides, the CDR3 is TGTGCCAGCAGCGGTGGGGACTATACGCAGTATTTT.

The gene calls are TRBV9 and TRBJ2-3, with 14 bases identical to TRBD2. The V and J ends lost 5 bases and 3 bases, in that order; junction bases with no gene match: 5. The germline gives CDR1 SGDLS, CDR2 YYNGEE. CDR3 length: 16 amino acids. The chain's CDR3 is CASSVGTSGRTDTQYF. Here the CDR3 DNA reads TGTGCCAGCAGTGTTGGGACTAGCGGGAGAACAGATACGCAGTATTTT.

In its sample, this clone was seen once. Here the CDR3 DNA reads TGTGCCAGCAGCTTGCGGGGGGATACTGAAGCTTTCTTT. This codes for CASSLRGDTEAFF. The rearrangement links TRBV7-3 to TRBJ1-1; weak D call: TRBD1 (5 bases). Trimming pared 3 bases from V and 5 bases from J, leaving 10 bases between. Germline assignment: CDR1 SGHTA and CDR2 FQGTGA. This CDR3 comprises 13 residues.

This clone has only one observation. This chain connects TRBV30 to TRBJ1-5; tentatively, D is TRBD1 (6 bases). The CDR3 length is 13 residues. V was shortened by 1 base and J by 6 bases, with 10 bases between the two germline ends. Per germline, CDR1 GTSNPN and CDR2 SVGIG (reference sequence). The CDR3 region has the DNA TGTGCCTGGAGTGAGGGGGAGTTTCAGCCCCAGCATTTT. Protein product: CAWSEGEFQPQHF.

This sequence joins TRBV7-9 and TRBJ2-3; 10 bases align to TRBD2. Per germline, CDR1 SEHNR and CDR2 FQNEAQ (reference sequence). The CDR3 spans 18 residues. V shed 1 base and J 4 bases; nucleotides not matched to a gene: 11. The CDR3 region is CASSLGSGGTSAADTQYF. CDR3 coding DNA: TGTGCCAGCAGCTTAGGGTCAGGGGGGACTAGCGCTGCAGATACGCAGTATTTT.

The CDR3 is CARTTGTSNGELFF. Written as DNA, the CDR3 is TGTGCCAGGACAACCGGGACTAGCAACGGGGAGCTGTTTTTT. The V gene is TRBV2, the J gene TRBJ2-2; the match to TRBD2 covers 9 bases. CDR3 size: 14 residues. The trim removed 9 bases at V and 7 bases at J, leaving 9 bases unmatched. CDR1 is SNHLY and CDR2 is FYNNEI in the germline V gene.

The chain is built from TRBV3-1 (or the pseudogene TRBV3-2) and TRBJ2-2; the D gene is possibly TRBD1 (7 bases). The CDR3 has 17 amino acids. V lost 1 base and J lost 6, with 18 bases in between. The germline gives CDR1 LGHDT, CDR2 YNNKEL (reference sequence). As DNA, the CDR3 is TGTGCCAGCAGCCAAGGGAGTTATGGCAGGGGGGCCGGGGAGCTGTTTTTT. Protein: CASSQGSYGRGAGELFF.

The V gene is TRBV23-1, the J gene TRBJ2-1; unclear D gene. TRBV23-1 is an ORF, and what it does is uncertain. The CDR3 totals 14 residues. Between the trimmed V and J ends, which lost 2 bases and 12 bases, there was a span of 17 bases. The chain's CDR3 is CASSQGGNETWQFF. In nucleotides, the CDR3 is TGCGCCAGCAGTCAAGGCGGAAACGAAACGTGGCAGTTCTTC.

This clone was counted a few times. The chain uses TRBV30 and TRBJ1-3; D may be TRBD1 (6 bases). The CDR3 totals 16 residues. CDR1 is GTSNPN and CDR2 is SVGIG in the germline V gene (reference sequence). Trimming took 0 bases from V and 4 from J, leaving 16 bases between them. The CDR3 DNA is TGTGCCTGGAGTGTACATTATGGGACATCCGGAAACACCATATATTTT. Its protein product is CAWSVHYGTSGNTIYF.

The sample holds a few counts of this clone. The chain couples TRBV24-1 to TRBJ2-7; D may be TRBD1 (5 bases). Germline assignment: CDR1 KGHDR and CDR2 SFDVKD. V lost 1 base to trimming and J lost 3 bases, with 12 bases between them. This CDR3 has 15 amino acids. The CDR3 DNA reads as TGTGCCACCAGTGATTTCGGCCAAAGGGGCTACGAGCAGTACTTC. It encodes CATSDFGQRGYEQYF.

The J gene is TRBJ2-1, the V gene TRBV2; D gene ambiguous. This CDR3 region has 16 residues. V was trimmed by 1 base and J by 4 bases, leaving 14 bases between them. From germline, CDR1 is SNHLY and CDR2 FYNNEI. The CDR3 nucleotides are TGTGCCAGCAGTGAAGTCGACTTCCTACTATACAATGAGCAGTTCTTC. Translating gives CASSEVDFLLYNEQFF.

V gene TRBV27 combines with J gene TRBJ1-2; 7 positions match TRBD1. Trimming at V came to 3 bases and at J to 6 bases, leaving 13 bases not matched to a gene. The CDR3 has 16 residues. Germline V gives CDR1 MNHEY, CDR2 SMNVEV (reference sequence). CDR3 nucleotide sequence: TGTGCCAGCAGTTTTTTGTACAGGGGCGCTAGGAATGGCTACACCTTC. The encoded protein is CASSFLYRGARNGYTF.

The gene calls are TRBV7-9 and TRBJ2-7, with TRBD1 matching 7 bases. This CDR3 contains 15 residues. Trimming took 6 bases from V and 6 from J; bases not matched to a gene: 14. CDR1 SEHNR and CDR2 FQNEAQ come from the germline V gene (reference sequence). CDR3 amino acids: CASSSQDRVQGEQYF. For the CDR3, the DNA is TGTGCCAGCAGTTCCCAAGACAGGGTGCAGGGCGAGCAGTACTTC.

The chain recombines TRBV2 with TRBJ2-3; 7 bases match TRBD2. The CDR3 runs 17 residues. Germline V lookup: CDR1 SNHLY, CDR2 FYNNEI. V shed 2 bases, J shed 3 bases, and the junction held 11 bases outside the gene matches. The CDR3 sequence is CASSERGGRLFTDTQYF. CDR3 in DNA: TGTGCCAGCAGTGAAAGGGGCGGGAGATTATTTACAGATACGCAGTATTTT.

A note on this clone: Other DNA sequences of this sample code for an identical CDR3. V is TRBV29-1 and J is TRBJ2-1; the match to TRBD2 covers 7 bases. The ends lost 4 bases at V and 7 bases at J; junction bases unmatched: 4. This CDR3 contains 12 residues. The germline gives CDR1 SQVTM, CDR2 ANQGSEA. The CDR3, as DNA: TGCAGCGTTGGGGGAGGGCCGAATGAGCAGTTCTTC. Protein product: CSVGGGPNEQFF.

The rearrangement uses TRBV7-3 and TRBJ2-1; D may be TRBD2 (5 bases). This CDR3 contains 17 residues. V shed 1 base and J shed 2 bases, with 15 bases lying between them. In germline, CDR1 is SGHTA, CDR2 FQGTGA. CDR3 amino acids: CASSLISAGPPYNEQFF. In DNA form, the CDR3 reads TGTGCCAGCAGCTTAATCTCGGCGGGTCCACCCTACAATGAGCAGTTCTTC. Full variable domain (missing parts from reference TRBV7-3 and TRBJ2-1): GAGVSQTPSNKVTEKGKYVELRCDPISGHTALYWYRQSLGQGPEFLIYFQGTGAADDSGLPNDRFFAVRPEGSVSTLKIQRTERGDSAVYLCASSLISAGPPYNEQFFGPGTRLTVL.

The genes are TRBV5-1 and TRBJ1-6, with 9 bases aligning to TRBD1. The CDR3 consists of 15 residues. Germline V gene sequence: CDR1 SGHRS, CDR2 YFSETQ. Losses at the gene ends were 0 bases for V and 10 bases for J; bases not matched to a gene: 5. The CDR3 spells CASSLAGQGRSPLHF. For the CDR3, the DNA is TGCGCCAGCAGCTTGGCGGGACAGGGCCGATCACCCCTCCACTTT.

This clone was picked up a small number of times. The chain is built from TRBV18 and TRBJ1-5, with 9 bases that match TRBD1. CDR3 size: 20 residues. CDR1 is KGHSH and CDR2 is LQKENI in the germline V gene. Germline trimming cut 4 bases from V and 7 bases from J; bases unmatched to any gene: 23. The CDR3 reads CASSLAQGQGGRFAGQPQHF. The DNA for the CDR3 is TGTGCCAGCTCACTAGCACAGGGACAGGGAGGACGGTTTGCGGGGCAGCCCCAGCATTTT.

The V gene is TRBV27, the J gene TRBJ1-4; TRBD1 matches 7 bases. The CDR3 length is 14 residues. Germline lookup yields CDR1 MNHEY and CDR2 SMNVEV (reference sequence). The V gene end was trimmed by 2 bases and the J gene end by 8 bases; junction bases not matched to a gene: 5. Written as DNA, the CDR3 is TGTGCCAGCAGTTTAAGGACAGGACGGGAAAAACTGTTTTTT. Its protein product is CASSLRTGREKLFF.

V gene TRBV27 combines with J gene TRBJ2-2, with 9 bases identical to TRBD2. Germline CDR1 reads MNHEY; CDR2 reads SMNVEV (reference sequence). The CDR3 spans 17 residues. The V segment lost 5 bases and the J segment 3 bases; nucleotides outside the gene matches: 10. This CDR3 reads CASSPPGTSFYTGELFF. CDR3 DNA sequence: TGTGCCAGCAGTCCCCCCGGGACTAGCTTTTACACCGGGGAGCTGTTTTTT.